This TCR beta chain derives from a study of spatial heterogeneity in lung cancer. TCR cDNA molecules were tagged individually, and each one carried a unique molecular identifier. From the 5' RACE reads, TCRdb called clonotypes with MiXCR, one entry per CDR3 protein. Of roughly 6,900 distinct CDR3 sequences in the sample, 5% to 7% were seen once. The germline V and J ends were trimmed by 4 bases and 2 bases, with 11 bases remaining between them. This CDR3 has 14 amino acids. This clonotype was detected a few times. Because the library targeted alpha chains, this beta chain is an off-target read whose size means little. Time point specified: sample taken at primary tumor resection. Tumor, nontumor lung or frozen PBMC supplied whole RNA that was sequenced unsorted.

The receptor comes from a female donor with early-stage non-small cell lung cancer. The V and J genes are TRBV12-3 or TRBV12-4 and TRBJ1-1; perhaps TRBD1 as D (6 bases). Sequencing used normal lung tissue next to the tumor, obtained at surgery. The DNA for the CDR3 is TGTGCCAGCAGTTCACAACAGGGTAACACTGAAGCTTTCTTT. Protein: CASSSQQGNTEAFF.